Listed here are 26 T cell receptor beta chains from one sample, sequenced in a study of shared clonotypes between healthy human individuals. Naivety among CD8 cells was defined by CD45RO negativity and positive CCR7 selection, thereby excluding terminally differentiated effector memory CD45RA+ cells. Using immunoSEQ multiplex PCR, the repertoire was profiled, and TCRdb retains in-frame clones only, with some absent. The profile shows around 2,000,000 clones, 93% of them singletons. Sequenced: naive CD8+ T cells from PBMCs. The receptors here all came from a man younger than 30 in good health. Some clones in this sample may be carry-over from other donors' samples.

This chain uses TRBV7-9 with TRBJ2-3; the D gene is possibly TRBD1 (5 bases). The germline V gene has CDR1 SEHNR and CDR2 FQNEAQ (reference sequence). V was pared by 1 base and J by 4 bases, with 15 bases between. CDR3 size: 16 residues. The CDR3 nucleotides read TGTGCCAGCAGCTTAGGAGGCCCAGGGCCGTCAGATACGCAGTATTTT. Translated, it gives CASSLGGPGPSDTQYF.

The chain is built from TRBV15 and TRBJ1-3; D remains ambiguous. This CDR3 has 16 amino acids. Trimming took off 4 bases at V and 0 bases at J, with 13 bases between the two ends. Germline CDR1 is LNHNV and CDR2 is YYDKDF (reference sequence). The DNA for the CDR3 is TGTGCCACCAGCAAGACCATCGAGGGCTCTGGAAACACCATATATTTT. Translated: CATSKTIEGSGNTIYF.

V usage is TRBV15 and J usage is TRBJ1-1; perhaps TRBD1 as D (5 bases). Germline CDR1 and CDR2: LNHNV and YYDKDF (reference sequence). V lost 8 bases and J lost 1, with 14 bases in between. This CDR3 comprises 14 residues. CDR3 nucleotide sequence: TGTGCCACCTCACCAGGGCCGGCGAACACTGAAGCTTTCTTT. This sequence encodes CATSPGPANTEAFF.

The chain carries TRBV28 and TRBJ2-7, with a weak D call TRBD2 (5 bases). Deletions cut 4 bases from V and 4 bases from J, with 11 bases between. This CDR3 has 13 amino acids. Germline CDR1 reads MDHEN; CDR2 reads SYDVKM. As DNA, the CDR3 is TGTGCCAGCAGTTCTCCTCCGGGGTACGAGCAGTACTTC. Amino acids: CASSSPPGYEQYF.

The gene calls are TRBV29-1 and TRBJ2-6, with TRBD1 identical over 7 bases. CDR1 and CDR2 from the germline V gene are SQVTM and ANQGSEA. Trimming took 6 bases from V and 1 from J; bases not matched to a gene: 3. The CDR3 is 14 residues long. CDR3 sequence: CSVTGESGANVLTF. The CDR3 DNA reads TGCAGCGTAACAGGGGAGTCTGGGGCCAACGTCCTGACTTTC. Full variable domain (missing parts from reference TRBV29-1 and TRBJ2-6): SAVISQKPSRDICQRGTSLTIQCQVDSQVTMMFWYRQQPGQSLTLIATANQGSEATYESGFVIDKFPISRPNLTFSTLTVSNMSPEDSSIYLCSVTGESGANVLTFGAGSRLTVL.

This clone has more than one count but fewer than ten. The chain recombines TRBV7-6 with TRBJ2-7; maybe TRBD2 (6 bases). From germline, CDR1 is SGHVS and CDR2 FNYEAQ. The CDR3 is made up of 15 amino acids. Trimming removed 5 bases from V and 1 base from J, with 15 bases in between. CDR3: CASSPPGVASYEQYF. CDR3 nucleotides: TGTGCCAGCAGCCCCCCGGGGGTGGCATCCTACGAGCAGTACTTC.

The V call is TRBV2, the J call TRBJ1-2; 7 bases are shared with TRBD1. This CDR3 spans 14 amino acids. The germline CDR1 and CDR2 sequences are SNHLY and FYNNEI. With V trimmed by 8 bases and J by 1 base, 7 bases remained unmatched. As DNA, the CDR3 is TGTGCCAGCGGCCAGGGACAGCTTAACTATGGCTACACCTTC. This sequence encodes CASGQGQLNYGYTF.

A few counts support this clone. This chain connects TRBV7-9 to TRBJ1-1; D is unresolved. Germline V gene data show CDR1 as SEHNR and CDR2 as FQNEAQ (reference sequence). With 6 bases removed from V and 3 bases from J, the gap between germline ends came to 8 bases. This CDR3 contains 12 residues. CDR3 in amino acids: CASRLRDTEAFF. For the CDR3, the DNA is TGTGCCAGCAGATTACGGGACACTGAAGCTTTCTTT.

The chain couples TRBV19 to TRBJ2-5; 7 nucleotides agree with TRBD2. The germline gives CDR1 LNHDA, CDR2 SQIVND (reference sequence). Germline trimming cut 3 bases from V and 4 bases from J; bases unmatched to any gene: 8. The length of the CDR3 is 15 residues. CDR3 residues: CASSIGGSPLETQYF. As DNA, the CDR3 is TGTGCCAGTAGTATCGGCGGGAGTCCTCTAGAGACCCAGTACTTC. The complete variable domain, with remaining parts taken from reference TRBV19 and TRBJ2-5, reads DGGITQSPKYLFRKEGQNVTLSCEQNLNHDAMYWYRQDPGQGLRLIYYSQIVNDFQKGDIAEGYSVSREKKESFPLTVTSAQKNPTAFYLCASSIGGSPLETQYFGPGTRLLVL.

V usage is TRBV9 and J usage is TRBJ1-1; D unresolved. The CDR3 loop spans 14 amino acids. Germline V gene data show CDR1 as SGDLS and CDR2 as YYNGEE. Trimming took 3 bases from V and 2 from J, leaving 11 bases between them. CDR3 nucleotides: TGTGCCAGCAGCGCCCGAAGTGAAAACACTGAAGCTTTCTTT. This encodes CASSARSENTEAFF.

This chain uses TRBV10-3 with TRBJ2-7; TRBD2 matches at 13 bases. The CDR3 runs to 19 residues. Germline CDR1 and CDR2: ENHRY and SYGVKD. Trimming removed 0 bases from V and 2 bases from J; junction bases left unmatched: 10. The CDR3 loop reads CAISESRRTSGSLTYEQYF. Written as DNA, the CDR3 is TGTGCCATCAGTGAGTCGCGCCGGACTAGCGGGAGTCTCACCTACGAGCAGTACTTC.

The chain uses TRBV9 and TRBJ1-4, with 9 bases that match TRBD1. The CDR3 has 19 amino acids. Germline V gene data show CDR1 as SGDLS and CDR2 as YYNGEE. V was clipped by 4 bases and J by 4 bases; unmatched bases: 17. CDR3 residues: CASSPYGGTGPRGNEKLFF. The CDR3 coding sequence is TGTGCCAGCAGCCCATATGGGGGGACAGGGCCTCGGGGTAATGAAAAACTGTTTTTT.

This rearrangement joins TRBV27 to TRBJ1-5; the D gene is possibly TRBD1 (5 bases). Trimming left V 1 base short and J 2 bases short, with 12 bases between. Per the germline V gene, CDR1 is MNHEY and CDR2 is SMNVEV (reference sequence). CDR3 length: 16 residues. The CDR3 sequence: CASSLLLPRGNQPQHF. The DNA of the CDR3 is TGTGCCAGCAGTTTATTGCTGCCCAGGGGCAATCAGCCCCAGCATTTT.

This chain joins TRBV5-4 and TRBJ2-5, with D possibly matching TRBD2 (6 bases). This CDR3 has 13 amino acids. Germline loops: CDR1 SGHNT, CDR2 YYREEE (reference sequence). With 5 bases removed from V and 5 bases from J, the gap between germline ends came to 13 bases. Here the CDR3 reads CASSYRAGETQYF. The CDR3 DNA sequence: TGTGCCAGCAGTTACCGAGCGGGCGAGACCCAGTACTTC.

The chain couples TRBV19 to TRBJ2-7, with D uncertain. This CDR3 is 12 amino acids long. V gave up 4 bases and J gave up 6 bases, with 10 bases separating them. Germline V CDR1 and CDR2: LNHDA, SQIVND (reference sequence). The CDR3 spells CASSTASGEQYF. The CDR3 DNA is TGTGCCAGTAGTACTGCCTCGGGCGAGCAGTACTTC.

The V and J genes are TRBV11-2 and TRBJ2-1; D tentatively reads TRBD1 or TRBD2 (5 bases each). V was pared by 5 bases and J by 0 bases, with 11 bases between. CDR1 and CDR2 from the germline V gene are SGHAT and FQNNGV. This CDR3 comprises 15 residues. The chain's CDR3 is CASSLRESSYNEQFF. The CDR3 DNA follows: TGTGCCAGCAGCCTCAGGGAGTCCTCCTACAATGAGCAGTTCTTC.

CDR3 nucleotide sequence: TGTGCCAGCAGTCCTGAAGTAGCGGGAGGTCGTTACGAGCAGTACTTC. This codes for CASSPEVAGGRYEQYF. V usage is TRBV27 and J usage is TRBJ2-7, with 10 bases aligning to TRBD2. Germline CDR1 reads MNHEY; CDR2 reads SMNVEV (reference sequence). Trimming removed 5 bases from V and 4 bases from J; junction bases left unmatched: 11. The CDR3 consists of 16 residues.

The rearrangement joins TRBV12-5 to TRBJ1-1, with D unresolved. Germline CDR1 and CDR2: LGHNT and FRNRAP. The CDR3 totals 11 residues. V was cut by 3 bases and J by 7 bases, with 6 bases left in between. Written as DNA, the CDR3 is TGTGCTAGTGGTTTCGGGAGTGAAGCTTTCTTT. Its protein product is CASGFGSEAFF.

This clone has just one count. V gene TRBV7-9 combines with J gene TRBJ1-2; no clear D. The CDR3 length is 13 residues. Germline V gene lookup returns CDR1 SEHNR and CDR2 FQNEAQ (reference sequence). The CDR3: CATLRSKNYGYTF. The CDR3 bases are TGTGCAACGTTGAGAAGCAAAAACTATGGCTACACCTTC. The full variable domain, in which reference TRBV7-9 and TRBJ1-2 provide the parts outside the CDR3, is DTGVSQNPRHKITKRGQNVTFRCDPISEHNRLYWYRQTLGQGPEFLTYFQNEAQLEKSRLLSDRFSAERPKGSFSTLEIQRTEQGDSAMYLCATLRSKNYGYTFGSGTRLTVV.

The V gene is TRBV28, the J gene TRBJ2-5, with 7 bases fitting TRBD2. V was pared by 7 bases and J by 4 bases, with 15 bases of the junction left unmatched. Per the germline V gene, CDR1 is MDHEN and CDR2 is SYDVKM. This CDR3 is 16 amino acids long. CDR3 region: CASTRSVGGVVETQYF. CDR3 nucleotide sequence: TGTGCCAGCACACGGTCTGTGGGGGGGGTGGTAGAGACCCAGTACTTC.

This chain connects TRBV27 to TRBJ2-7; tentative D call: TRBD1 (6 bases). The CDR3 has 16 amino acids. V lost 3 bases and J lost 1, with 16 bases in between. Germline assignment: CDR1 MNHEY and CDR2 SMNVEV (reference sequence). The CDR3 sequence is CASSFADSFRSYEQYF. CDR3 sequence (DNA): TGTGCCAGCAGTTTCGCGGACAGTTTCCGGTCCTACGAGCAGTACTTC.

In DNA form, the CDR3 reads TGTGCCAGCAGGGAGAGAGCAGAGAATACGCAGTATTTT. Translation gives CASRERAENTQYF. The chain joins TRBV14 to TRBJ2-3; D remains ambiguous. The CDR3 contains 13 residues. V gave up 6 bases and J gave up 7 bases, with 14 bases separating them. Germline V CDR1 and CDR2: SGHDN, FVKESK. Variable domain in full (rest from reference TRBV14 and TRBJ2-3): EAGVTQFPSHSVIEKGQTVTLRCDPISGHDNLYWYRRVMGKEIKFLLHFVKESKQDESGMPNNRFLAERTGGTYSTLKVQPAELEDSGVYFCASRERAENTQYFGPGTRLTVL.

This chain connects TRBV14 to TRBJ2-7, with D perhaps matching TRBD1 (5 bases). CDR1 is SGHDN and CDR2 is FVKESK in the germline V gene. The V and J ends lost 1 base and 9 bases respectively, with 16 bases between them. The CDR3 loop spans 14 amino acids. CDR3 residues: CASSQVRGAYPQYF. The CDR3 nucleotides read TGTGCCAGCAGCCAAGTTAGGGGCGCTTACCCGCAGTACTTC.

The V gene is TRBV5-1, the J gene TRBJ1-4, with no clear D. Germline V lookup: CDR1 SGHRS, CDR2 YFSETQ. The CDR3 runs to 13 residues. V was cut by 4 bases and J by 8 bases, with 12 bases left in between. CDR3 nucleotides: TGCGCCAGCAGCCAACCACCGGGGGAAAAACTGTTTTTT. Translation: CASSQPPGEKLFF. Full variable domain (outside the CDR3, taken from reference TRBV5-1 and TRBJ1-4): KAGVTQTPRYLIKTRGQQVTLSCSPISGHRSVSWYQQTPGQGLQFLFEYFSETQRNKGNFPGRFSGRQFSNSRSEMNVSTLELGDSALYLCASSQPPGEKLFFGSGTQLSVL.

The rearrangement uses TRBV9 and TRBJ1-2, with D perhaps TRBD1 (6 bases). The V end was cut by 3 bases, the J end by 5 bases, with 14 bases between. The CDR3 consists of 14 residues. Germline loops: CDR1 SGDLS, CDR2 YYNGEE. CDR3 sequence reads: CASSAETGVYGYTF. The CDR3, as DNA: TGTGCCAGCAGCGCGGAGACAGGTGTGTATGGCTACACCTTC.

The J gene is TRBJ2-1, the V gene TRBV7-8; TRBD2 agrees at 10 bases. The CDR3 is 16 amino acids. V lost 0 bases to trimming and J lost 7 bases; unmatched junction nucleotides: 6. Germline loops: CDR1 SGHVS, CDR2 FQNEAQ. The CDR3 sequence: CASSLASGRAWNEQFF. CDR3 sequence (DNA): TGTGCCAGCAGCTTAGCCAGCGGGAGGGCCTGGAATGAGCAGTTCTTC.